This is a list of T cell receptor beta chains from one sample in a study of T cells in Graves' hyperthyroidism and ophthalmopathy. TCRdb processed the multiplex PCR reads anew with MiXCR; each CDR3 protein has one entry. Among about 570,000 distinct CDR3 sequences, approximately 15% were seen once, and the ten largest hold approximately 15%. The sample was blood. These receptors originate from a woman aged 40 to 49 with Graves' hyperthyroidism. Both conserved end residues are part of each CDR3.

v_call,cdr3_length,cdr3_aa
TRBV12-3/TRBV12-4,16,CASSREGGWDYNEQFF
TRBV20-1,13,CSATHTRQETQYF
TRBV5-6,14,CASMGFRGTDTQYF
TRBV7-9,15,CASSLGTGGHDEQFF
TRBV5-4,13,CASRRQGVSEQYF
TRBV2,13,CASSVDRRYEQYF
TRBV20-1,15,CSAGLLGLAKNIQYF
TRBV7-8,16,CASSLRGLVGTDTQYF
TRBV10-3,13,CAIKAAGGETQYF
TRBV20-1,16,CSARRLAGGNQETQYF
TRBV2,15,CASSDGTDPNQPQHF
TRBV28,15,CASSYLAGVVDTQYF
TRBV7-2,16,CASSRLGPGNIYEQYF
TRBV5-1,12,CASISFENTIYF
TRBV29-1,15,CSVVGDRGPNYGYTF
TRBV5-1,14,CASSWGTGRHEQYF